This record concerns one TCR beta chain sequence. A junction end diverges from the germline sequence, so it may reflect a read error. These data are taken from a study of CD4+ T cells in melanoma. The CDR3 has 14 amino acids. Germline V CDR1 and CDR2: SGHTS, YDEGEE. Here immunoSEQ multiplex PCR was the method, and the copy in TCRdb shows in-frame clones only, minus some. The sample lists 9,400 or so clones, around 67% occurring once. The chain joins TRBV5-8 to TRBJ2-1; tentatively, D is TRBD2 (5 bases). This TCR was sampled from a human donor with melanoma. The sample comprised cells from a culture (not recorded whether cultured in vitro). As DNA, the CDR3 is TGTGCCAGTGTACCGGACTTACCTTACAGTGAGCAGTTCTTC. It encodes CASVPDLPYSEQFF.